The TCR beta chain described here comes from a study of cytomegalovirus exposure and HLA in healthy donors. Study-level points and caveats: The classifier was said to identify cytomegalovirus status with high specificity and sensitivity.

The ends were cut back, 2 bases at V and 0 bases at J, with 20 bases in the middle. There are 19 residues in the CDR3. Germline CDR1 SGHTA, CDR2 FQGNSA. This table comes from immunoSEQ multiplex PCR, and its TCRdb copy is limited to in-frame clones, with some not included. The sample carries some 98,000 clones, roughly 87% recorded once. A word on this clone: Its matching antigen is unknown.

This sequence originates from a man younger than 35 in good health and CMV-seropositive. Sequenced material: PBMCs. V usage is TRBV7-2 and J usage is TRBJ1-5; D is possibly TRBD1 (6 bases). The chain's CDR3 is CASSLIESGVRGSNQPQHF. CDR3 DNA: TGTGCCAGCAGCTTAATTGAATCAGGGGTCAGGGGTAGCAATCAGCCCCAGCATTTT.